This paragraph covers one T cell receptor beta chain sequence. Its matching antigen is unknown. This record belongs to a study of T cell responses to AZD1222 COVID-19 vaccine. The table came from immunoSEQ multiplex PCR; TCRdb's copy has only in-frame clones and leaves some out. The listing records about 140,000 clones. General study results and limits: Repertoire sampling happened only post peak T cell response. Spike as a whole was targeted by vaccine-associated CD4 TCRs, dominant at 160-218 and 743-854.

The clonotype comes from an adult in good health. What was sequenced was peripheral blood.

The CDR3 region is CAWSVQVANYGYTF. The CDR3 DNA follows: TGTGCCTGGAGTGTACAAGTTGCTAACTATGGCTACACCTTC. This sequence joins TRBV30 and TRBJ1-2; D not certain. In germline, CDR1 is GTSNPN, CDR2 SVGIG (reference sequence). The germline V and J ends were trimmed by 0 bases and 0 bases, with 8 bases remaining between them. The CDR3 loop spans 14 amino acids.